These T cell receptor beta chains were read from a single sample in a study of high-grade serous ovarian cancer treatment subgroups. Some clones are missing from TCRdb's copy, which holds only in-frame ones; the method was immunoSEQ multiplex PCR. The table lists several thousand clones, 65% to 70% of them singletons. The source material was tumor tissue. These receptors all come from a human donor with high-grade serous ovarian cancer. Each CDR3 is given with its conserved first and last residue. D genes are given only for firm matches. Clone size is given for some rows only: seen once, a few or many times, or a class if the clone is expanded.

D,size,J,V,CDR3,DNA
-,once,TRBJ1-1,TRBV5-4,CASRKGNTEAFF,TGCGCCAGCAGGAAGGGTAACACTGAAGCTTTCTTT
-,-,TRBJ2-1,TRBV5-6,CASSVFNEQFF,TGTGCCAGCAGCGTGTTCAATGAGCAGTTCTTC
-,-,TRBJ1-5,TRBV19,CASSIGWEVRPQHF,TGTGCCAGTAGTATAGGATGGGAAGTTCGGCCCCAGCATTTT
-,large,TRBJ2-1,TRBV6-5,CASTPARINNEQFF,TGTGCCAGCACCCCGGCTCGTATTAACAATGAGCAGTTCTTC
-,-,TRBJ2-3,TRBV28,CASSLIGSTDTQYF,TGTGCCAGCAGTTTGATTGGAAGCACAGATACGCAGTATTTT
TRBD1,-,TRBJ2-1,TRBV7-8,CASSRQGFSYNEQFF,TGTGCCAGCAGCCGACAGGGGTTCTCCTACAATGAGCAGTTCTTC
-,few,TRBJ2-2,TRBV5-4,CASSRVVTNTGELFF,TGTGCCAGCAGCCGGGTTGTTACGAACACCGGGGAGCTGTTTTTT
-,-,TRBJ1-3,TRBV28,CASISGAGNTIYF,TGTGCCAGCATTTCGGGAGCGGGAAACACCATATATTTT
TRBD1,few,TRBJ1-1,TRBV4-1,CASSLPLHRGPTEAFF,TGCGCCAGCAGCCTTCCACTCCACAGGGGTCCCACTGAAGCTTTCTTT
-,few,TRBJ2-4,TRBV30,CAWSETGRLAVLAKNIQYF,TGTGCCTGGAGCGAGACAGGGAGGCTAGCGGTTCTAGCCAAAAACATTCAGTACTTC
TRBD1,-,TRBJ2-1,TRBV5-1,CASSSDRGVYNEQFF,TGCGCCAGCAGCTCCGACAGGGGGGTTTACAATGAGCAGTTCTTC
TRBD2,few,TRBJ2-5,TRBV6-5,CASKGLAGGPETQYF,TGTGCCAGCAAAGGACTAGCGGGAGGGCCGGAGACCCAGTACTTC
-,-,TRBJ1-2,TRBV6-4,CASSESAYYGYTF,TGTGCCAGCAGTGAGTCGGCGTACTATGGCTACACCTTC
-,once,TRBJ1-4,TRBV6-1,CASTTWINEKLFF,TGTGCCAGCACTACTTGGATTAATGAAAAACTGTTTTTT
-,-,TRBJ1-2,TRBV30,CAWIRGGTYGYTF,TGTGCCTGGATCCGCGGGGGGACATATGGCTACACCTTC
-,-,TRBJ2-4,TRBV4-2,CASSQGDNIQYF,TGTGCCAGCAGCCAAGGAGACAACATTCAGTACTTC